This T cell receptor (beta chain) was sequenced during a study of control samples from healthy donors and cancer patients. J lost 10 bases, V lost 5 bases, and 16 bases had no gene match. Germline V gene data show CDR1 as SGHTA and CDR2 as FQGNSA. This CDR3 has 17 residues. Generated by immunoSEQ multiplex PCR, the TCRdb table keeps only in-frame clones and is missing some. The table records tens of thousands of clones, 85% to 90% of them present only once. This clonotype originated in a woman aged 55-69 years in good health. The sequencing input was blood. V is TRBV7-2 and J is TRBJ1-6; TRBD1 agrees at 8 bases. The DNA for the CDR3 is TGTGCCAGCAGCGGACAGGGTCGAGCTGCGATAGGCTCACCCCTCCACTTT. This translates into CASSGQGRAAIGSPLHF.